Detailed here is one T cell receptor (beta chain). The ends lost 3 bases at V and 2 bases at J; junction bases unmatched: 6. The germline CDR1 and CDR2 sequences are LNHNV and YYDKDF (reference sequence). This CDR3 is built from 16 residues. Produced via immunoSEQ multiplex PCR; TCRdb's table is partial and in-frame only. This table has under 90,000 clones, roughly 98% appearing once. These data are taken from a study of technical replicates of blood from several donors. The chain couples TRBV15 to TRBJ2-2, with 7 bases aligning to TRBD2. The source of this sequence is a human donor in good health. Sequenced material: T cells isolated from PBMCs. CDR3 nucleotides: TGTGCCACCAGCAGGGGTGGGACTACCAACACCGGGGAGCTGTTTTTT. It specifies CATSRGGTTNTGELFF.